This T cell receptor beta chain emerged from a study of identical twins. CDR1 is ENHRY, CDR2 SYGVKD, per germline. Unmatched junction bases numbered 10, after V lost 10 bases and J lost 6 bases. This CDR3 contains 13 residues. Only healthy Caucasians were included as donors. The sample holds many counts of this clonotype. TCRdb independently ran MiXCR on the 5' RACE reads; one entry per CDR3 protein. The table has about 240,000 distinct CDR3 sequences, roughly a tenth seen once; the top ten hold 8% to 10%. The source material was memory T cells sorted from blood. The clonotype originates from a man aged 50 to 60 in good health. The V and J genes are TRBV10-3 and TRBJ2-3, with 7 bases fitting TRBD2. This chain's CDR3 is CATRGVEMDTQYF. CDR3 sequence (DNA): TGTGCCACCCGGGGGGTTGAGATGGATACGCAGTATTTT.